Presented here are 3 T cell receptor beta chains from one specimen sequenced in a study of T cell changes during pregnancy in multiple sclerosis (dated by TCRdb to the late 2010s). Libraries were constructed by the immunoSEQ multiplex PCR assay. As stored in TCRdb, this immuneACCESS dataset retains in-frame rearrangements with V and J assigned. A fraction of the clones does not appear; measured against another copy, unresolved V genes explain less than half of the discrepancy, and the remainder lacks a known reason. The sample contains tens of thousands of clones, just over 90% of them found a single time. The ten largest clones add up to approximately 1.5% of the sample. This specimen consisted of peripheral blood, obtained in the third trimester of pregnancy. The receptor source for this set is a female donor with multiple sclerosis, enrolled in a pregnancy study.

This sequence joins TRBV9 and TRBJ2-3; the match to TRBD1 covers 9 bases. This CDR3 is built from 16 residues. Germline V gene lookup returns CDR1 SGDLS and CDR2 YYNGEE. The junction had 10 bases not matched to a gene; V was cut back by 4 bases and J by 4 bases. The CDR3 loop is CASSPRTGGEADTQYF. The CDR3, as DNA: TGTGCCAGCAGCCCAAGAACAGGGGGCGAAGCAGATACGCAGTATTTT.

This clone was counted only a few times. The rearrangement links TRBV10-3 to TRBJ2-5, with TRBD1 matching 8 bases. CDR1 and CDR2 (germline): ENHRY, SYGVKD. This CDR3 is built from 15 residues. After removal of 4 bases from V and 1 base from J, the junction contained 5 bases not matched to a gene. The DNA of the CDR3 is TGTGCCATCAGTGGGGTAACAGGGGGCCAAGAGACCCAGTACTTC. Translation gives CAISGVTGGQETQYF.

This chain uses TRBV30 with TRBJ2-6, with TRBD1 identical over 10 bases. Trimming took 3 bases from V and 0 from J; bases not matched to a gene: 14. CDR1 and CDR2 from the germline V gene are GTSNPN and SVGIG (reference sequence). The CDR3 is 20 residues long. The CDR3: CAWSGTGARGASSGANVLTF. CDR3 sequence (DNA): TGTGCCTGGAGCGGGACAGGGGCCCGTGGCGCGAGCTCTGGGGCCAACGTCCTGACTTTC.